These 20 T cell receptor delta chains originate from one sample sequenced in a study of gamma-delta T cells after stem cell transplantation. TCRdb re-called the RT-PCR reads with CATT. The sample lists fewer than 3,000 delta-chain clones, 40% to 50% occurring once. Sequences were obtained from gamma-delta T cells. The source is a human donor. It is not recorded whose cells these are; they may come from a transplant donor.

This clone was observed a single time. The chain has TRDV2 and TRDJ1, with 12 bases aligning to TRDD3. In germline, CDR1 is GEAIGNYY, CDR2 EKD. The CDR3 covers 23 residues. J lost 1 base, V lost 0 bases, and 23 bases had no gene match. CDR3 in amino acids: CACDTVVSTPVLGDTDFTDKLIF. CDR3 coding DNA: TGTGCCTGTGACACCGTAGTATCTACGCCGGTACTGGGGGATACCGACTTCACCGATAAACTCATCTTT.

About this clone itself: This sequence may be a read error, since a much larger clone differs from it by one base. J is TRDJ1 and V is TRDV2; TRDD3 matches 8 bases. The CDR3 is 15 residues long. Germline CDR1 and CDR2: GEAIGNYY and EKD. Trimming removed 1 base from V and 0 bases from J; junction bases left unmatched: 3. CDR3 sequence: CACDTSLGDTDKLIF. The CDR3 DNA reads as TGTGCCTGTGACACTTCACTGGGGGACACCGATAAACTCATCTTT.

This clone was seen a handful of times. A far larger clone is a single base away, which makes a read error likely. V gene TRDV2 combines with J gene TRDJ1, with TRDD3 identical over 10 bases. Trimming cost V 0 bases and J 0 bases; bases outside gene matches: 9. This CDR3 comprises 18 residues. The germline CDR1 and CDR2 sequences are GEAIGNYY and EKD. This CDR3 is CACDTRYTGGSYTDKLIF. CDR3 nucleotide sequence: TGTGCCTGTGACACCCGCTATACTGGGGGATCCTACACCGATAAACTCATCTTT.

This clone was observed a handful of times. This may stem from a read error, because a much larger clone lies one nucleotide away. This chain connects TRDV2 to TRDJ1; 8 nucleotides match TRDD3. The germline V gene encodes CDR1 GEAIGNYY and CDR2 EKD. The CDR3 extends over 17 amino acids. V gave up 0 bases and J gave up 3 bases; unmatched junction bases: 11. Written as DNA, the CDR3 is TGTGCCTGTGACACCCTTCTACTGGGGGGATCGGCCGATAAACTCATCTTT. Its protein is CACDTLLLGGSADKLIF.

V usage is TRDV2 and J usage is TRDJ3; no clear D. The germline CDR1 and CDR2 sequences are GEAIGNYY and EKD. V dropped 0 bases and J dropped 0 bases, with 11 bases sitting between them. CDR3 length: 18 amino acids. The CDR3 coding sequence is TGTGCCTGTGACACCGGAGGGTCCCACTCCTGGGACACCCGACAGATGTTTTTC. As protein: CACDTGGSHSWDTRQMFF.

This clone was seen once. The V call is TRDV2, the J call TRDJ1; 12 bases align to TRDD3. The CDR3 extends over 18 amino acids. Losses at the gene ends were 3 bases for V and 1 base for J; bases not matched to a gene: 11. Germline loops: CDR1 GEAIGNYY, CDR2 EKD. CDR3 loop: CACDVLGDTFKGTDKLIF. Written as DNA, the CDR3 is TGTGCCTGTGACGTACTGGGGGATACTTTTAAGGGCACCGATAAACTCATCTTT.

Comment on this clone: Germline is not matched at one junction end, which may reflect a read error. The chain combines TRDV2 with TRDJ1, with D possibly being TRDD3 (6 bases). Germline assignment: CDR1 GEAIGNYY and CDR2 EKD. The CDR3 extends over 19 amino acids. The CDR3 region is CACDPVGGSLNGVTDKPIF. As DNA, the CDR3 is TGTGCCTGTGACCCCGTTGGGGGGAGCCTAAACGGGGTCACCGATAAACCCATCTTT.

A word on this clone: Other nucleotide sequences in the sample specify the same CDR3. The chain couples TRDV2 to TRDJ3; 9 positions match TRDD3. V was clipped by 0 bases and J by 2 bases; unmatched bases: 13. Germline CDR1 GEAIGNYY, CDR2 EKD. CDR3 size: 21 residues. The CDR3 spells CACDTVAAGDTRPWDTRQMFF. CDR3 nucleotides: TGTGCCTGTGACACCGTAGCCGCTGGGGATACGCGCCCCTGGGACACCCGACAGATGTTTTTC.

This clone was counted a few times. V gene TRDV2 combines with J gene TRDJ3; 11 positions match TRDD3. This CDR3 spans 21 amino acids. V shed 1 base and J 0 bases; nucleotides not matched to a gene: 10. The germline V gene encodes CDR1 GEAIGNYY and CDR2 EKD. CDR3 bases: TGTGCCTGTGACACAAGTTGGGGGATACGCCCGAGCTCCTGGGACACCCGACAGATGTTTTTC. Translation: CACDTSWGIRPSSWDTRQMFF.

Notes on this clone: Since a far larger clone is one base different, this is likely a read error. V is TRDV2 and J is TRDJ1; TRDD3 agrees at 8 bases. Germline-derived CDR1 and CDR2 are GEAIGNYY and EKD. CDR3 length: 17 residues. Unmatched junction bases numbered 18, after V lost 1 base and J lost 9 bases. CDR3 DNA sequence: TGTGCCTGTGACACGCTGGGGGAGACCCCCCTAAACAGGGAACTCATCTTT. This gives the protein CACDTLGETPLNRELIF.

The chain links TRDV2 to TRDJ1; TRDD3 aligns across 12 bases. V lost 3 bases and J lost 0; bases outside the gene matches: 13. Germline assignment: CDR1 GEAIGNYY and CDR2 EKD. CDR3 length equals 19 residues. In DNA form, the CDR3 reads TGTGCCTGTGACTCCCTACTGGGGGATACCCCAGAGTACACCGATAAACTCATCTTT. It codes for CACDSLLGDTPEYTDKLIF.

In this sample, this clone turned up a few times. The V and J genes are TRDV2 and TRDJ1; TRDD3 matches at 10 bases. The V gene's germline CDR1 is GEAIGNYY and CDR2 EKD. This CDR3 is 21 amino acids long. With V trimmed by 1 base and J by 0 bases, 19 bases remained unmatched. Here the CDR3 DNA reads TGTGCCTGTGACACGATGAACACTGGGGGATTACCAAATCGGTACACCGATAAACTCATCTTT. As protein: CACDTMNTGGLPNRYTDKLIF.

This clone has a handful of counts. A far larger clone is just one base off, so this is likely a read error. The rearrangement uses TRDV2 and TRDJ1; the D gene could be TRDD2 or TRDD3 (5 bases each). There are 16 residues in the CDR3. Trimming left V 3 bases short and J 4 bases short, with 20 bases between. Germline CDR1 GEAIGNYY, CDR2 EKD. The DNA of the CDR3 is TGTGCCTGTGACTTCCTCATGGATGATACTCGCGATAAACTCATCTTT. This translates into CACDFLMDDTRDKLIF.

This clone was seen more than once but under ten times. This chain uses TRDV1 with TRDJ1; no definite D call. Germline CDR1 TSWWSYY, CDR2 QGS. The CDR3 has 14 residues. V gave up 1 base and J gave up 10 bases, with 16 bases separating them. The CDR3 spells CALGERGPPMALIF. The CDR3 DNA follows: TGTGCTCTTGGGGAACGAGGGCCTCCCATGGCACTCATCTTT.

A note on this clone: This may be a read error: a much more frequent sequence differs by one nucleotide. Other DNA sequences in this sample translate to the same CDR3. The chain uses TRDV2 and TRDJ3; 11 bases fit TRDD3. The CDR3 has 20 amino acids. From germline, CDR1 is GEAIGNYY and CDR2 EKD. The CDR3 reads CACDTLGDTQSSWDTRQMFF. The CDR3 DNA follows: TGTGCCTGTGACACGCTGGGGGATACCCAAAGCTCCTGGGACACCCGACAAATGTTTTTC.

This clone was counted once. The rearrangement joins TRDV2 to TRDJ1, with 10 bases lining up with TRDD3. This CDR3 is 20 amino acids long. Germline trimming cut 1 base from V and 11 bases from J; bases unmatched to any gene: 27. Germline CDR1 is GEAIGNYY and CDR2 is EKD. The CDR3 region has the DNA TGTGCCTGTGACACGTTACTGGGGGATCCGTTCCGCGGGGACACCGTTAAGCTCATCTTT. It yields the protein CACDTLLGDPFRGDTVKLIF.

In this sample, this clone turned up a few times. This chain links TRDV2 with TRDJ1, with 10 bases that match TRDD3. V lost 1 base and J lost 3; bases outside the gene matches: 4. The CDR3 length is 15 residues. Germline CDR1 is GEAIGNYY and CDR2 is EKD. The DNA of the CDR3 is TGTGCCTGTGACACAGTGGGGGATACTGCCGATAAACTCATCTTT. Protein product: CACDTVGDTADKLIF.

V and J are TRDV2 and TRDJ1; 13 bases are a match to TRDD3. J was trimmed by 5 bases and V by 3 bases; bases with no gene match: 20. The CDR3 contains 20 residues. Germline CDR1 GEAIGNYY, CDR2 EKD. The CDR3 sequence is CACDAYNTNWGIRLEDKLIF. CDR3 nucleotides: TGTGCCTGTGACGCCTACAATACAAACTGGGGGATACGCCTCGAGGATAAACTCATCTTT.

In the case of this clone: One end of the junction is discordant with germline, which a read error may explain. Other DNA sequences of this sample code for an identical CDR3. The V gene is TRDV2, the J gene TRDJ1, with a weak D call TRDD3 (5 bases). This CDR3 is built from 17 residues. Looked up from germline, CDR1 is GEAIGNYY and CDR2 is EKD. CDR3: CACDTVGAAVGLDKLIF. The CDR3 DNA sequence: TGTGCCTGTGACACCGTAGGGGCTGCGGTGGGGCTGGATAAGCTCATCTTT.

The chain combines TRDV2 with TRDJ1; 10 positions agree with TRDD3. The ends lost 0 bases at V and 2 bases at J; junction bases unmatched: 5. CDR3 size: 16 residues. In germline, CDR1 is GEAIGNYY, CDR2 EKD. CDR3 sequence reads: CACDTVGLGDTDKLIF. The CDR3 DNA reads as TGTGCCTGTGACACCGTAGGACTGGGGGATACCGATAAACTCATCTTT.